This T cell receptor beta chain was documented in a study of CD8 T cells in Susac syndrome. Study-wide context: Within the group of sequenced Susac syndrome patients, about six had active disease and eight were in remission.

Germline loops: CDR1 MNHEY, CDR2 SMNVEV (reference sequence). V was pared by 4 bases and J by 4 bases, with 11 bases between. The CDR3 consists of 13 residues. After extraction with the RNeasy kit, about 0.5 to 1 ug of the RNA was reverse transcribed using random hexamers. An immunoSEQ multiplex PCR amplified TCR beta CDR3 over 54 Vbeta and 13 Jbeta. TCRdb itself ran the immunoSEQ multiplex PCR reads through MiXCR, one entry per CDR3 protein. Here the sample spans 80,000 or so distinct CDR3 sequences, approximately 93% being singletons. The sequencing sample was made of CD8+ T cells from PBMCs. V is TRBV27 and J is TRBJ2-7; D gene ambiguous. This clonotype was obtained from a human donor with Susac syndrome. The CDR3 DNA follows: TGTGCCAGCAGTTCTCCCACTACATACGAGCAGTACTTC. Protein product: CASSSPTTYEQYF.